The rows below give T cell receptor beta chains drawn from one sample of a study of blood T cells in healthy people across ages. TCRdb reanalysed the 5' RACE reads using MiXCR and keeps one entry per CDR3 protein. The data hold about 830,000 distinct CDR3 sequences, with 60% to 80% observed a single time. The sequenced sample consisted of blood. These receptors all stem from a man aged 25 to 40 in good health. The CDR3 runs from the conserved cysteine through the conserved F or W. D genes are given only for firm matches. A row's size may be missing; if present it is once, few, many or a size class.

v_gene	len	d_gene	abundance	j_gene	CDR3aa	CDR3nt
TRBV6-5	14	-	-	TRBJ2-3	CASSRYTGRGTQYF	TGTGCCAGCAGTAGATATACGGGCCGCGGTACGCAGTATTTT
TRBV7-9	14	-	few	TRBJ1-1	CASTEGYGNTEAFF	TGTGCCAGCACCGAAGGATATGGGAACACTGAAGCTTTCTTT
TRBV7-3	15	TRBD1	once	TRBJ2-2	CASRMTGANTGELFF	TGTGCCAGCAGGATGACAGGGGCGAACACCGGGGAGCTGTTTTTT
TRBV7-9	12	-	-	TRBJ2-3	CASSWVADTQYF	TGTGCCAGCAGTTGGGTTGCAGATACGCAGTATTTT
TRBV3-1	14	TRBD2	-	TRBJ2-1	CASSPPGLRDEQFF	TGTGCCAGCAGCCCCCCGGGACTAAGGGATGAGCAGTTCTTC
TRBV24-1	12	-	few	TRBJ1-2	CATSGDNYGYTF	TGTGCCACCAGTGGAGATAACTATGGCTACACCTTC
TRBV28	14	-	-	TRBJ2-5	CAGSPVTRPETQYF	TGTGCCGGCAGTCCCGTTACACGACCGGAGACCCAGTACTTC
TRBV7-2	16	TRBD1	once	TRBJ1-2	CASSLFPGQGPYGYTF	TGTGCCAGCAGCTTATTCCCCGGACAGGGACCCTATGGCTACACCTTC
TRBV12-3/TRBV12-4	14	TRBD1	-	TRBJ1-4	CASSRTGLNEKLFF	TGTGCCAGCAGTAGGACAGGCCTTAATGAAAAACTGTTTTTT
TRBV20-1	10	-	-	TRBJ2-7	CSARVAEQYF	TGCAGTGCTAGAGTTGCCGAGCAGTACTTC
TRBV6-2/TRBV6-3	13	-	-	TRBJ2-6	CASSVGDPFSLTF	TGTGCCAGCAGTGTGGGGGACCCTTTTTCCCTGACTTTC
TRBV9	18	TRBD1	-	TRBJ2-1	CASSVGIRGAGGINEQFF	TGTGCCAGCAGCGTAGGGATCAGAGGGGCAGGGGGCATTAATGAGCAGTTCTTC
TRBV6-5	14	-	-	TRBJ2-1	CASLGTDSDNEQFF	TGTGCCAGCCTCGGGACGGACTCCGACAATGAGCAGTTCTTC
TRBV7-2	15	-	-	TRBJ2-5	CASSFRTLPGETQYF	TGTGCCAGCAGCTTTCGGACACTCCCCGGGGAGACCCAGTACTTC
TRBV5-5	13	-	-	TRBJ2-7	CASSLDQGYEQYF	TGTGCCAGCAGCTTGGACCAGGGATACGAGCAGTACTTC
TRBV6-1	15	-	once	TRBJ1-2	CASSEYSRPRGGYTF	TGTGCCAGCAGTGAATATAGCAGACCCAGGGGAGGCTACACCTTC
TRBV6-5	15	-	-	TRBJ2-3	CASSYIGIVTDTQYF	TGTGCCAGCAGTTACATCGGGATCGTCACAGATACGCAGTATTTT
TRBV6-4	16	TRBD2	-	TRBJ2-1	CASSVLSGGPYNEQFF	TGTGCCAGCAGTGTATTAAGCGGGGGGCCCTACAATGAGCAGTTCTTC
TRBV5-1	15	TRBD1	-	TRBJ2-7	CASSPGGQGSYEQYF	TGCGCCAGCAGCCCCGGGGGACAGGGCTCCTACGAGCAGTACTTC
TRBV27	14	TRBD1	-	TRBJ2-7	CASSADDRANEQYF	TGTGCCAGCAGCGCCGATGACAGGGCGAACGAGCAGTACTTC
TRBV14	14	-	few	TRBJ2-5	CASSQEAWGETQYF	TGTGCCAGCAGCCAAGAGGCATGGGGCGAGACCCAGTACTTC
TRBV2	15	-	few	TRBJ2-1	CASPEGSSSYNEQFF	TGTGCCAGCCCGGAGGGGTCCTCCTCCTACAATGAGCAGTTCTTC
TRBV7-9	16	-	-	TRBJ2-5	CASDRGPTQYQETQYF	TGTGCCAGCGACAGAGGCCCGACCCAGTACCAAGAGACCCAGTACTTC
TRBV4-3	15	-	-	TRBJ1-2	CASSQDWERSYGYTF	TGCGCCAGCAGCCAAGATTGGGAAAGGAGCTATGGCTACACCTTC